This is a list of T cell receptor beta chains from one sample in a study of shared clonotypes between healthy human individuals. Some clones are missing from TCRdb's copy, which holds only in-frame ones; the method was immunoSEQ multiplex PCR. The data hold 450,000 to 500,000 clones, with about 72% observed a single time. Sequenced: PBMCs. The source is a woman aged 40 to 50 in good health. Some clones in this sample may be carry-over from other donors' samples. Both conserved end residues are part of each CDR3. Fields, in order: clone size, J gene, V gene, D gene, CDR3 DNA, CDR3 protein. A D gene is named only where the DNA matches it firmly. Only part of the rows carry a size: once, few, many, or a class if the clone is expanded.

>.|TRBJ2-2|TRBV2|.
TGTGCCAGCAGTGATGGACTGGACACCGGGGAGCTGTTTTTT
CASSDGLDTGELFF
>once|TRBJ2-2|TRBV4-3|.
TGCGCCAGCAGCCAAGATCAGGGGCATAACACCGGGGAGCTGTTTTTT
CASSQDQGHNTGELFF
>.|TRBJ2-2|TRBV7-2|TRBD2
TGTGCCAGCAGCTTAGATCTAGCGGGAGGGCCAACCGGGGAGCTGTTTTTT
CASSLDLAGGPTGELFF
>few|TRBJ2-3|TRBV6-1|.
TGTGCCAGCAGTGAAAGGCGGTTTAGCGGTTCCACAGATACGCAGTATTTT
CASSERRFSGSTDTQYF
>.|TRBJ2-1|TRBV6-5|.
TGTGCCAGCAGTCCCAGACCATACAATGAGCAGTTCTTC
CASSPRPYNEQFF
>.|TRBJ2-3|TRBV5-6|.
TGTGCCAGCAGCTTGTTGGGGCCCACAGATACGCAGTATTTT
CASSLLGPTDTQYF
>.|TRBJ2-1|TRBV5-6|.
TGTGCCAGCAGCTTAGGATTAGCGGCCTACAATGAGCAGTTCTTC
CASSLGLAAYNEQFF
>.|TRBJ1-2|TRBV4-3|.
TGCGCCAGCAGCCAAGATCGGTCGATACTTTGGAATGGCTACACCTTC
CASSQDRSILWNGYTF
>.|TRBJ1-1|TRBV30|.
TGTGCCTGGAGTGCAGGAATTGAAGCTTTCTTT
CAWSAGIEAFF
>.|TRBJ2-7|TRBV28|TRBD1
TGTGCCAGCAGTTCGGCAGGGGGCGAGCAGTACTTC
CASSSAGGEQYF
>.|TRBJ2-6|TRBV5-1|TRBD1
TGCGCCAGCAGCGGGACAGGGGGCGCAGGGGCCAACGTCCTGACTTTC
CASSGTGGAGANVLTF
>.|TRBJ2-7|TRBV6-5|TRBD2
TGTGCCAGCAGCCGCGGGACTAGTAACGCCTACGAGCAGTACTTC
CASSRGTSNAYEQYF
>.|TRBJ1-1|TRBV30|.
TGTGCCTGGACTACAAGCGAGGACACTGAAACTTTCTTT
CAWTTSEDTETFF
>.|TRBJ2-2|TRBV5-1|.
TGCGCCAGCAGGACGAACACCGGGGAGCTGTTTTTT
CASRTNTGELFF
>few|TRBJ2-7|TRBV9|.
TGTGCCAGCAGCAGGGGGGTAATCCGAGGCGAGCAGTACTTC
CASSRGVIRGEQYF
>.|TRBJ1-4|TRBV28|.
TGTGCCAGCGGAGAGGTCTCCTCAGCAGCTAATGAAAAACTGTTTTTT
CASGEVSSAANEKLFF
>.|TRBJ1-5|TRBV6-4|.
TGTGCCAGCTCAGCAGAGCACAGTAGCAATCAGCCCCAGCATTTT
CASSAEHSSNQPQHF
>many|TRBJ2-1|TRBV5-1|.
TGCGCCAGCAGCTTGCTAGCGCGATACAATGAGCAGTTCTTC
CASSLLARYNEQFF
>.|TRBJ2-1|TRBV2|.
TGTGCCAGCAAACCCGGAGGGTCGGGATCCAACAATGAGCAGTTCTTC
CASKPGGSGSNNEQFF
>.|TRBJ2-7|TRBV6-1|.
TGTGCCAGCAGGGGGACGATATACGAGCAGTACTTC
CASRGTIYEQYF
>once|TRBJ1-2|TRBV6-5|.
TGTGCCAGCACGGGGGGCTATGGCTACACCTTC
CASTGGYGYTF
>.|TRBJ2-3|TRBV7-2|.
TGTGCCAGCAGCTTAGGTAGTAGTTGGGGTACGCAGTATTTT
CASSLGSSWGTQYF
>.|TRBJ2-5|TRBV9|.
TGTGCCAGCAGCGCCTCAGGGGTGTGGGAGACCCAGTACTTC
CASSASGVWETQYF
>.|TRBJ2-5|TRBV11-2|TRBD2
TGTGCCAGCAGCTCGGCGGGAGTGGAAGAGACCCAGTACTTC
CASSSAGVEETQYF
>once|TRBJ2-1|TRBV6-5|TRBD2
TGTGCCAGCAGTAACCCGGGACTAGCGGACAATGAGCAGTTCTTC
CASSNPGLADNEQFF
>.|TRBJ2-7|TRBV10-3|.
TGTGCCATCAGTGACAAGAGTTACGAGCAGTACTTC
CAISDKSYEQYF
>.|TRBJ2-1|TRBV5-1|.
TGCGCCAGCACCCCGGTCCAGGGGGGCAATGAGCAGTTCTTC
CASTPVQGGNEQFF
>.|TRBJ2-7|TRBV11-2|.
TGTGCCAGCAGCCCCCGAATCGGGTACGAGCAGTACTTC
CASSPRIGYEQYF
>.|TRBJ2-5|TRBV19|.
TGTGCCAGTAGAAGTACAGGGGTTGGAGGGGGAGAGACCCAGTACTTC
CASRSTGVGGGETQYF
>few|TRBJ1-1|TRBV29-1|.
TGCAGCGTTGAAGCGACAGCGAACACTGAAGCTTTCTTT
CSVEATANTEAFF
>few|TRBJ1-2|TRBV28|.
TGTGCCAGCACTAACCCAGGCGGGTTCGGCTACACCTTC
CASTNPGGFGYTF
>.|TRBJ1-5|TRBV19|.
TGTGCCAGTAGTACCGGGGGCAATCAGCCCCAGCATTTT
CASSTGGNQPQHF
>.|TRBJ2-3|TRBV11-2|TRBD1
TGTGCCAGCAGCCCCGGACAGGGGGCAGGCACAGATACGCAGTATTTT
CASSPGQGAGTDTQYF
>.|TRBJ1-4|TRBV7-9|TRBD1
TGTGCCAGCAGCTTATTTGCGGGACAGGGAAAACTGTTTTTT
CASSLFAGQGKLFF
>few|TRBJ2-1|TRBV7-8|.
TGTGCCAGCAGCTTAGCTAGCTTAGGTGAGCAGTTCTTC
CASSLASLGEQFF
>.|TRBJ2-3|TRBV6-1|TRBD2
TGTGCCAGCAACCTAGCGGGAGGAGGCACAGATACGCAGTATTTT
CASNLAGGGTDTQYF
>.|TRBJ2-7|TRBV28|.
TGTGCCAGTAACAGGGTCTCTGCCTACGAGCAGTACTTC
CASNRVSAYEQYF
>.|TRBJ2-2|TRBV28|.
TGTGCCAGCAGTACCAACACCGGGGAGCTGTTTTTT
CASSTNTGELFF
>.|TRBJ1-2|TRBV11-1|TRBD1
TGTGCCAGCAGCCACGCCACCCCTGACAGGGTTCCTGGCTATGGCTACACCTTC
CASSHATPDRVPGYGYTF
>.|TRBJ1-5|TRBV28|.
TGTGCCAGCTGGATAGACGGGACGTCTCAGCCCCAGCATTTT
CASWIDGTSQPQHF
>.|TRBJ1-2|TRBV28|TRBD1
TGTGCCAGCAGTCCGACAGGGGGCTACTCTGGCTACACCTTC
CASSPTGGYSGYTF
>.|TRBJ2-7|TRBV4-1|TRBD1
TGCGCCAGCAGCCAGGGGACAGGGTCGATTTACGAGCAGTACTTC
CASSQGTGSIYEQYF